The 9 T cell receptor beta chains below come from one sample, sequenced in a study of T cells after yellow fever vaccination. Each CDR3 protein gets one entry after TCRdb re-called the 5' RACE reads with MiXCR. The sample holds 300,000 or so distinct CDR3 sequences, approximately 10% seen once. The sample in question was CD4+ T cells sorted from PBMCs, obtained 5 days after the yellow fever booster vaccination. The receptors were gathered from a man younger than 35 who received the YFV17D yellow fever vaccine.

V gene TRBV11-2 combines with J gene TRBJ1-5, with D hard to call. V dropped 1 base and J dropped 5 bases, with 9 bases sitting between them. The length of the CDR3 is 14 residues. Germline lookup yields CDR1 SGHAT and CDR2 FQNNGV. CDR3 protein: CASSLGYKDQPQHF. In nucleotides, the CDR3 is TGTGCCAGCAGCTTAGGGTACAAGGATCAGCCCCAGCATTTT.

The rearrangement uses TRBV5-1 and TRBJ1-2, with D uncertain. Germline V lookup: CDR1 SGHRS, CDR2 YFSETQ. This CDR3 is built from 14 residues. V dropped 0 bases and J dropped 8 bases, with 14 bases sitting between them. For the CDR3, the DNA is TGCGCCAGCAGCTTGGTCGATCCTGGCTTCGGCTACACCTTC. Translation gives CASSLVDPGFGYTF.

J is TRBJ2-2 and V is TRBV5-1; no reliable D call. V lost 2 bases and J 7 bases, leaving 9 bases between the germline ends. The germline CDR1 and CDR2 sequences are SGHRS and YFSETQ. This CDR3 comprises 13 residues. The CDR3 is CASSFIGDGELFF. CDR3 coding DNA: TGCGCCAGCAGCTTTATAGGCGACGGGGAGCTGTTTTTT.

The CDR3 sequence is CASSPTTRLNYEQYF. CDR3 bases: TGTGCCAGCAGCCCGACGACACGATTAAACTACGAGCAGTACTTC. The chain joins TRBV7-8 to TRBJ2-7, with D unresolved. V lost 5 bases to trimming and J lost 3 bases, with 17 bases between them. The germline V gene has CDR1 SGHVS and CDR2 FQNEAQ. The CDR3 runs to 15 residues.

This clonotype was seen many times. One end of the junction is discordant with germline, which a read error may explain. This chain connects TRBV7-9 to TRBJ2-7, with TRBD2 identical over 8 bases. The germline gives CDR1 SEHNR, CDR2 FQNEAQ (reference sequence). CDR3 size: 15 residues. CDR3: CASSLGVGGAYEQYF. CDR3 DNA sequence: TGTGCCAGCAGCTTAGGAGTCGGGGGGGCCTATGAGCAGTACTTC.

The chain employs TRBV30 and TRBJ1-1; D call uncertain. Per germline, CDR1 GTSNPN and CDR2 SVGIG (reference sequence). This CDR3 is 14 amino acids long. Between the trimmed V and J ends, which lost 0 bases and 0 bases, there was a span of 8 bases. The CDR3 bases are TGTGCCTGGAGTGTGGTACAGCTGAACACTGAAGCTTTCTTT. This sequence encodes CAWSVVQLNTEAFF.

This clonotype was observed a handful of times. As DNA, the CDR3 is TGTGCCAGCAGATTTAGGGGTCGCGGCACTGAAGCTTTCTTT. The encoded protein is CASRFRGRGTEAFF. The chain couples TRBV27 to TRBJ1-1; tentatively, D is TRBD1 (5 bases). CDR1 and CDR2 from the germline V gene are MNHEY and SMNVEV (reference sequence). V lost 6 bases to trimming and J lost 4 bases, with 15 bases between them. The CDR3 covers 14 residues.

The table lists this clonotype with many counts. The chain couples TRBV4-3 to TRBJ1-4, with 9 bases identical to TRBD1. J gave up 8 bases and V 4 bases, and 8 bases lay outside the gene matches. The CDR3 extends over 15 amino acids. Germline loops: CDR1 LGHNA, CDR2 YSLEER. The CDR3 coding sequence is TGCGCCAGCAGCCTAATACAGGGGGCTCGGGAAAAACTGTTTTTT. This translates into CASSLIQGAREKLFF.

This clonotype was seen more than once but under ten times. The rearrangement uses TRBV18 and TRBJ1-3; no clear D. From germline, CDR1 is KGHSH and CDR2 LQKENI. Deletions cut 4 bases from V and 0 bases from J, with 10 bases between. The CDR3 consists of 15 residues. The CDR3 DNA reads TGTGCCAGCTCACGCGACATCATCTCTGGAAACACCATATATTTT. Translation: CASSRDIISGNTIYF.